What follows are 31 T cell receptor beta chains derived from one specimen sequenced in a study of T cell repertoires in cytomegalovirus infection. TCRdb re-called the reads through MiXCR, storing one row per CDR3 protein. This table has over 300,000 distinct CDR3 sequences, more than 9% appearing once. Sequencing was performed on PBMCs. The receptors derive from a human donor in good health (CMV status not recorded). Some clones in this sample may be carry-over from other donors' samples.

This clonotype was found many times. CDR3 in DNA: TGTGCCAGCAGCTTAGCGGGGGGCCCTACTCAAGAGACCCAGTACTTC. Encoded protein: CASSLAGGPTQETQYF. V gene TRBV11-2 combines with J gene TRBJ2-5; a weak D match, TRBD2 (7 bases). V was pared by 1 base and J by 2 bases, with 14 bases between. In germline, CDR1 is SGHAT, CDR2 FQNNGV. The CDR3 has 16 residues.

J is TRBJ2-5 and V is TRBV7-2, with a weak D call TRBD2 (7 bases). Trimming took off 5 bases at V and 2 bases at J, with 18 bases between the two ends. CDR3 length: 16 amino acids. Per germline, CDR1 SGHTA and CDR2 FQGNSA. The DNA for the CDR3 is TGTGCCAGCAGCCGCCAAGGGGGGGCGGTACAAGAGACCCAGTACTTC. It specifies CASSRQGGAVQETQYF.

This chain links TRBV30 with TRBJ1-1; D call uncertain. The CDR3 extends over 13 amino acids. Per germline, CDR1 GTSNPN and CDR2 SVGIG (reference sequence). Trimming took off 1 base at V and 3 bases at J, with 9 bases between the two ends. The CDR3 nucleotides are TGTGCCTGGAGTGAGTCAGGACACACTGAAGCTTTCTTT. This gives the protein CAWSESGHTEAFF.

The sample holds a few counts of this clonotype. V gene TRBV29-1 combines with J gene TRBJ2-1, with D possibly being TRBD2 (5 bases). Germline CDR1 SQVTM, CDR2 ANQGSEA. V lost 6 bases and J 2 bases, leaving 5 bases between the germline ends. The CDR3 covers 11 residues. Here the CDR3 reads CSVGTYNEQFF. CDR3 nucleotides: TGCAGCGTCGGGACCTACAATGAGCAGTTCTTC.

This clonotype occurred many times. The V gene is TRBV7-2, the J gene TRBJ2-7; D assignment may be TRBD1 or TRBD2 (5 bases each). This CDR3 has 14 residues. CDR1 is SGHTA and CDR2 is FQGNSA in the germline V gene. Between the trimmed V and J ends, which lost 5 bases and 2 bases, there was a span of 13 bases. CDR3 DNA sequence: TGTGCCAGCAGCCCTGCCGGGGCCCCCTACGAGCAGTACTTC. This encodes CASSPAGAPYEQYF.

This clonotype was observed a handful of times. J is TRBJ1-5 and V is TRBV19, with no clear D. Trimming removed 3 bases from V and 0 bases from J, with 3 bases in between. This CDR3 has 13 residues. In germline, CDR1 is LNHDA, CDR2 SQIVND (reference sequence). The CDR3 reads CASSMASNQPQHF. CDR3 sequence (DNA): TGTGCCAGTAGTATGGCTAGCAATCAGCCCCAGCATTTT.

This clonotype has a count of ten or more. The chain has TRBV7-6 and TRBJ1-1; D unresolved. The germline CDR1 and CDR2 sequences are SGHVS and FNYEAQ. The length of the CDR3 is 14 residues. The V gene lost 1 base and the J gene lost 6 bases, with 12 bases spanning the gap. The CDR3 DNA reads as TGTGCCAGCAGCTTAGGAGAGGGAGGCTCTGAAGCTTTCTTT. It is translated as CASSLGEGGSEAFF.

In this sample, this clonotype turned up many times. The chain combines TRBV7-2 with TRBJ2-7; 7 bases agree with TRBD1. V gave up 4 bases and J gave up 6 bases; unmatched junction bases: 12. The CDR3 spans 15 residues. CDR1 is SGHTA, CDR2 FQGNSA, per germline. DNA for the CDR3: TGTGCCAGCAGCTCATCAGTGAGAGGGGGCATCGAGCAGTACTTC. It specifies CASSSSVRGGIEQYF.

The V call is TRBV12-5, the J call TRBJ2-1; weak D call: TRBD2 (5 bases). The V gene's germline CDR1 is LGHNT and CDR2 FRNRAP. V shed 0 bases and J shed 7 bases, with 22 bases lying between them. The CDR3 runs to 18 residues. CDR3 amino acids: CASGLVGLRVNLGNEQFF. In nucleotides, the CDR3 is TGTGCTAGTGGTTTGGTAGGTTTGCGGGTAAATTTAGGGAATGAGCAGTTCTTC.

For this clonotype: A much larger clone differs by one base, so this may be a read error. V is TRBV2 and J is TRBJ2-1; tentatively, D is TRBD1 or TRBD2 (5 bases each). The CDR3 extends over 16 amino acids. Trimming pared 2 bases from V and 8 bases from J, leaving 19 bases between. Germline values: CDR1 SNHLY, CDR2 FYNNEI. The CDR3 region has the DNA TGTGCCAGCAGTGAATCCCTACCGCCCCGGGACGATGAGCAGTTCTTC. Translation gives CASSESLPPRDDEQFF.

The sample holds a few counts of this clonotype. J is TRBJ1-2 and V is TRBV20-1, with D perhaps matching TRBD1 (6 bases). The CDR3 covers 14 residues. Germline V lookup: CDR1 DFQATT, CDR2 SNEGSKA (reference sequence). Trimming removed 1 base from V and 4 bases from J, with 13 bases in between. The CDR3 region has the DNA TGCAGTGCTAGAGTCCCAGGGGCGTCCTATGGCTACACCTTC. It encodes CSARVPGASYGYTF.

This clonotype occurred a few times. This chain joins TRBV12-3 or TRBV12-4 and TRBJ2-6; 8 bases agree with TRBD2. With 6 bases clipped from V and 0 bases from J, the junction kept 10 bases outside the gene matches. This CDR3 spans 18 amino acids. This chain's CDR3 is CASRRQAAGGSGANVLTF. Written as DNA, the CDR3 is TGTGCCAGCAGGCGGCAGGCTGCGGGAGGCTCTGGGGCCAACGTCCTGACTTTC.

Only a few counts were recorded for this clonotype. This chain's CDR3 is CASRGAGRTYEQYF. The CDR3 coding sequence is TGTGCCAGCAGAGGCGCGGGAAGGACCTACGAGCAGTACTTC. This chain connects TRBV12-3 or TRBV12-4 to TRBJ2-7; possibly TRBD2 for D (6 bases). The CDR3 contains 14 residues. V shed 6 bases and J shed 2 bases, with 14 bases lying between them.

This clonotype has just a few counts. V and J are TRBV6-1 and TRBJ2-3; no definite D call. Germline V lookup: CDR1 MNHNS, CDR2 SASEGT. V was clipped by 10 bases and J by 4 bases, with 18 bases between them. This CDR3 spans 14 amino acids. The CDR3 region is CATGPPPAPDTQYF. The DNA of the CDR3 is TGTGCCACTGGGCCCCCACCGGCGCCAGATACGCAGTATTTT.

The CDR3 sequence is CASSSRSTGYNSPLHF. CDR3 coding DNA: TGTGCCAGCAGCTCGCGGTCGACAGGCTATAATTCACCCCTCCACTTT. The rearrangement links TRBV7-2 to TRBJ1-6; weak D call: TRBD1 (6 bases). The CDR3 has 16 amino acids. V was cut by 4 bases and J by 3 bases, with 13 bases left in between. The germline V gene has CDR1 SGHTA and CDR2 FQGNSA.

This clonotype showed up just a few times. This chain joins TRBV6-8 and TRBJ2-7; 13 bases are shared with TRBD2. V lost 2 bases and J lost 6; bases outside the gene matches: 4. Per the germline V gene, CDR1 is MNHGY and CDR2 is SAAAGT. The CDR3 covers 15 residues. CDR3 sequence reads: CASSYVLAGGPEQYF. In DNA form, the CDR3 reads TGTGCCAGCAGTTACGTACTAGCGGGAGGGCCCGAGCAGTACTTC.

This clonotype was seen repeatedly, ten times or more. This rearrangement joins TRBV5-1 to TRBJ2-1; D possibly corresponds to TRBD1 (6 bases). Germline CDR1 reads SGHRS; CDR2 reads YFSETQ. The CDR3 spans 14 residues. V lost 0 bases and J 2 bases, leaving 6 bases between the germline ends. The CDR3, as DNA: TGCGCCAGCAGCTTGGGACAGGCCTACAATGAGCAGTTCTTC. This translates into CASSLGQAYNEQFF.

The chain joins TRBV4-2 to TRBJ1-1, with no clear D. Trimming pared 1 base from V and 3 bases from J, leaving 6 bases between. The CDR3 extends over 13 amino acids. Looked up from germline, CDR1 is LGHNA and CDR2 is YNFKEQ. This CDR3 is CASSQAIYTEAFF. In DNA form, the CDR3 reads TGTGCCAGCAGCCAAGCAATCTACACTGAAGCTTTCTTT.

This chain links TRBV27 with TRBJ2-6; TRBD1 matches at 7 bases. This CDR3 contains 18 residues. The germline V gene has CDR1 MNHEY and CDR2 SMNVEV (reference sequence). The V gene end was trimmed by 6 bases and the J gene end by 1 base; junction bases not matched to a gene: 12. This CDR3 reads CASSQRGQWRSGANVLTF. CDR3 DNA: TGTGCCAGCAGCCAAAGGGGGCAGTGGAGGTCTGGGGCCAACGTCCTGACTTTC.

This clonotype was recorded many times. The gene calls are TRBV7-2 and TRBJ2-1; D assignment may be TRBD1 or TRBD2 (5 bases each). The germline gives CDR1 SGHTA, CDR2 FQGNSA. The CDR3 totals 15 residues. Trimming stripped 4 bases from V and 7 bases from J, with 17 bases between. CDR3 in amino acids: CASSSRGAGTNEQFF. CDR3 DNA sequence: TGTGCCAGCAGCTCCAGAGGCGCAGGGACGAATGAGCAGTTCTTC.

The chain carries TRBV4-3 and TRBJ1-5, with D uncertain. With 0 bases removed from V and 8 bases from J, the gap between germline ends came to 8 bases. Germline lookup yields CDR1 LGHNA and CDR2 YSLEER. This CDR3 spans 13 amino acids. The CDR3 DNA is TGCGCCAGCAGCCAAGATCGGAGGGAGCCCCAGCATTTT. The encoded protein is CASSQDRREPQHF.

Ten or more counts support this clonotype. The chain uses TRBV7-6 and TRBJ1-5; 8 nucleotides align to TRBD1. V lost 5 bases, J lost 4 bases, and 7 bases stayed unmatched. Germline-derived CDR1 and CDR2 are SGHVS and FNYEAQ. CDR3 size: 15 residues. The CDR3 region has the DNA TGTGCCAGCAGCCTGACAGGGGATAGTAATCAGCCCCAGCATTTT. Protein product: CASSLTGDSNQPQHF.

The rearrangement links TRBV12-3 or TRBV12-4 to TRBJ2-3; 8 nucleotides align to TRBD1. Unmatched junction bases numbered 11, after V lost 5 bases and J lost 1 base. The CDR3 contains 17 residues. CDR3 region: CASSRHQGAFGTDTQYF. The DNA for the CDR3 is TGTGCCAGCAGTCGCCATCAGGGGGCATTTGGCACAGATACGCAGTATTTT.

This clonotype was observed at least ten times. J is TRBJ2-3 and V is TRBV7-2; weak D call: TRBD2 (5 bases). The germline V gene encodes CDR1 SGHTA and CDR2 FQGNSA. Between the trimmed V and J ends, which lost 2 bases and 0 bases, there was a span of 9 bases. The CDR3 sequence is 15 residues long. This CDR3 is CASSLRRVSTDTQYF. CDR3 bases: TGTGCCAGCAGCTTAAGGCGGGTTAGCACAGATACGCAGTATTTT.

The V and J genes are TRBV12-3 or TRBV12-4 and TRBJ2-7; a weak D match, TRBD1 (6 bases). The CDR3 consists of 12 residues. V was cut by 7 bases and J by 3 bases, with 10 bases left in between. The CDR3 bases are TGTGCCAGCACCGGGGACATCTACGAGCAGTACTTC. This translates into CASTGDIYEQYF.

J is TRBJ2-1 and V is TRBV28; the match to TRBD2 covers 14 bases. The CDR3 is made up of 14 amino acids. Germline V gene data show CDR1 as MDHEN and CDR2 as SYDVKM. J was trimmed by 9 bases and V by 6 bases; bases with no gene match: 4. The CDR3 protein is CASSYGTSGSEQFF. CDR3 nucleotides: TGTGCCAGCAGCTACGGGACTAGCGGGAGTGAGCAGTTCTTC.

The CDR3 DNA sequence: TGTGCCAGCAGCCTCGGGAACTCGGGGCAAGAGACCCAGTACTTC. Translating it yields CASSLGNSGQETQYF. The chain couples TRBV5-8 to TRBJ2-5, with TRBD2 as a possible D gene (5 bases). Looked up from germline, CDR1 is SGHTS and CDR2 is YDEGEE. The length of the CDR3 is 15 residues. V lost 4 bases to trimming and J lost 2 bases, with 15 bases between them.

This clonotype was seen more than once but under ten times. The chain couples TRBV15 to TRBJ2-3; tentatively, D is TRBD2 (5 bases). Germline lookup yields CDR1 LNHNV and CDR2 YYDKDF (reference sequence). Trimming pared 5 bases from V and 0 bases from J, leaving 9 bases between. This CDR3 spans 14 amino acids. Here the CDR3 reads CATSERPSTDTQYF. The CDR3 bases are TGTGCCACCAGCGAGCGGCCTAGCACAGATACGCAGTATTTT.

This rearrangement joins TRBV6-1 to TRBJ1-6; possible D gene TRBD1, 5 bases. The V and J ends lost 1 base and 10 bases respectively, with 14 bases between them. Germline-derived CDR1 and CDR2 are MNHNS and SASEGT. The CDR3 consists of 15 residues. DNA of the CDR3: TGTGCCAGCAGTGAAGGTTTGGGGGGATTCTCACCCCTCCACTTT. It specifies CASSEGLGGFSPLHF.

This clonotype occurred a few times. For the CDR3, the DNA is TGCAGCGTTGGGGATAGCGGGACCTCCTACGAGCAGTACTTC. Amino acid sequence: CSVGDSGTSYEQYF. The rearrangement uses TRBV29-1 and TRBJ2-7; 8 bases fit TRBD2. This CDR3 has 14 amino acids. Germline V gene lookup returns CDR1 SQVTM and CDR2 ANQGSEA. V trimming: 4 bases; J trimming: 0 bases; junction bases outside the gene matches: 5.

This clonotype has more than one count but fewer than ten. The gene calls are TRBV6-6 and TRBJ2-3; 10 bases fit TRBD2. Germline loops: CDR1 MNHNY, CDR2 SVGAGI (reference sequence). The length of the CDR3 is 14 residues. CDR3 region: CSSSGGFGTDTQYF. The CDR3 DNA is TGTTCCTCTAGCGGGGGATTTGGCACAGATACGCAGTATTTT.